The sequence of this TCR beta chain was determined in a study of cytomegalovirus exposure and HLA in healthy donors. For the study at large: The same platform used for the 650 to 850 first-cohort repertoires was also used for the 120 or so validation repertoires, as a later analysis reported.

This CDR3 spans 13 amino acids. The V gene lost 3 bases and the J gene lost 2 bases, with 7 bases spanning the gap. Germline CDR1 and CDR2: MNHEY and SMNVEV (reference sequence). The study, taken as a whole, reports: Usually a TCR sequence was rare, but some public TCRs were found in many donors. Among the CMV-associated chains, a few were confirmed in vitro as specific for CMV antigens. The listing of 150 to 200 TCR beta chains classed them as cytomegalovirus-associated.

To note about this clone: No antigen is known for it.

TCRdb's table, derived via immunoSEQ multiplex PCR, lists solely in-frame clones and lacks some. The table has approximately 200,000 clones, roughly 84% seen once. The specimen sequenced was PBMCs. This rearrangement joins TRBV27 to TRBJ2-5; no firm D call. This clonotype was obtained from a woman aged 25-40 years in good health and CMV-seropositive. CDR3 amino acids: CASSFVYQETQYF. CDR3 nucleotides: TGTGCCAGCAGTTTTGTCTATCAAGAGACCCAGTACTTC.